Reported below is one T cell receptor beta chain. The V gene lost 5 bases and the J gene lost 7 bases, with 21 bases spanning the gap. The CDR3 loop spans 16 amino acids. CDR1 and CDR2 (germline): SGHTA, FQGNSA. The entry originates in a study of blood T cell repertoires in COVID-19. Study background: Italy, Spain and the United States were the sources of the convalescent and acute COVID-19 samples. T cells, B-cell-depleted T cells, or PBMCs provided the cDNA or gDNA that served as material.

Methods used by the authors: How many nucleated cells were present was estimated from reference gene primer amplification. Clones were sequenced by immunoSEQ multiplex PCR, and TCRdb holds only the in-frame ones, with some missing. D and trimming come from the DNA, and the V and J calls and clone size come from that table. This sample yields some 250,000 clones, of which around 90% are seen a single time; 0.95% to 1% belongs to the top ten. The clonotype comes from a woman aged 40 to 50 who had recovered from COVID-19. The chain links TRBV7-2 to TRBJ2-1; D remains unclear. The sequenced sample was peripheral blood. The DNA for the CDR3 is TGTGCCAGCAGCCCCCGAGATAGCCTTTCGGCTAATGAGCAGTTCTTC. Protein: CASSPRDSLSANEQFF. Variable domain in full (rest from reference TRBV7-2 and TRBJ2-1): GAGVSQSPSNKVTEKGKDVELRCDPISGHTALYWYRQSLGQGLEFLIYFQGNSAPDKSGLPSDRFSAERTGGSVSTLTIQRTQQEDSAVYLCASSPRDSLSANEQFFGPGTRLTVL.